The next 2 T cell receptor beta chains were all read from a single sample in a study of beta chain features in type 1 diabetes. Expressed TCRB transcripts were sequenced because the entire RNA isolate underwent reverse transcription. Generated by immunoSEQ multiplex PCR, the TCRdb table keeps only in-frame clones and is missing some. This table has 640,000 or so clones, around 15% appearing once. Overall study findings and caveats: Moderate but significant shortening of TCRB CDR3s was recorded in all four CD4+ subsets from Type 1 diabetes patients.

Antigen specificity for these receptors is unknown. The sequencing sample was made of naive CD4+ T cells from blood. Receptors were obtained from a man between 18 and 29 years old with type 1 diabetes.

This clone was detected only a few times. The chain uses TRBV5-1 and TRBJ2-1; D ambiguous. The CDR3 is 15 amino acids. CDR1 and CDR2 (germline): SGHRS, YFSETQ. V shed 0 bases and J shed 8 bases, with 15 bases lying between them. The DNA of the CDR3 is TGCGCCAGCAGCTTGGTGGTAGCCATTGGGGATGAGCAGTTCTTC. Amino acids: CASSLVVAIGDEQFF.

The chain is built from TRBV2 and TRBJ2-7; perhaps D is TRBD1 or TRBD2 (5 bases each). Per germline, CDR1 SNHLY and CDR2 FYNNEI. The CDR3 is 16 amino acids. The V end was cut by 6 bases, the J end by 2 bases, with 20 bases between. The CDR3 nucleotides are TGTGCCAGCAGGCCCGGACTGGGACGCCTTACCTACGAGCAGTACTTC. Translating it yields CASRPGLGRLTYEQYF.